Here is one T cell receptor beta chain with its context. Its antigen target is currently unknown. No base qualities exist here, and no much larger clone lies one base off it. This entry comes from a study of post-analysis software for immune sequencing data (dated by TCRdb to about 2015). At the level of the whole study: The recorded disease courses included relapsing-remitting, secondary progressive and progressive-relapsing multiple sclerosis, and some patients had no subtype annotation. The patient repertoires were compared against 11 previously published healthy control repertoires obtained from donors aged 6 to 25 years. A subset of samples was prepared in parallel using single-end sample barcoding, then pooled and co-amplified after Illumina adapter ligation. Here is what the overall study found, with its caveats: Multiple sclerosis patients had significantly lower normalized Chao1 diversity than controls, a result that suggests substantial peripheral T-cell clonal expansion. The multiple sclerosis patient group was slightly younger than the control group. Direct clustering with F measure revealed strong co-clustering of samples prepared in the same batch, which led to a batch-effect correction. A few TRBV segments, including TRBV5-6, TRBV5-1 and TRBV20-1, were significantly more frequent in patients than controls.

The junction shows trimming of 4 bases on V and 1 base on J, and the gene matches do not reach 8 bases of it. The germline V gene yields SQVTM for CDR1 and ANQGSEA for CDR2. From cysteine to phenylalanine, the CDR3 is 15 amino acids long. Of all the DNA, just the CDR3 is kept, 45 bases in frame from base 1. To demonstrate the VDJtools post-analysis software, TCR beta repertoires were profiled from the peripheral blood of about 13 young patients with multiple sclerosis. The patients with multiple sclerosis were children and adolescents between about 6 and 16 years of age. Library creation used PCR. The sequencer was an Illumina HiSeq 2500. To reduce PCR and sequencing biases, unique molecular identifiers were built into the TCR beta cDNA libraries. Approximately 500,000 cDNA molecules were obtained for every 1 to 10 million input T cells, so each molecule roughly corresponded to one T cell. The patient libraries were prepared and sequenced using the same protocol as the earlier healthy control dataset. Within a given batch, samples were prepared together, multiplexed and sequenced on the same HiSeq lane. In the paper's pipeline: Raw barcoded reads were processed with MIGEC, discarding single-read molecular identifier groups before consensus assembly and CDR3 extraction. Clonotype tables were post-analysed with VDJtools, and diversity was normalized by down-sampling all datasets to the smallest sample size. Repertoire overlap clustering matched CDR3 amino acid but not nucleotide sequences to correct batch-related cross-sample contamination. In-frame beta chains were kept once TCRdb had trimmed the public reads at Q25 with fastp and called clones with MiXCR. Rows matching on CDR3 protein sequence are summarized as one entry with the most common DNA and genes. The V and J calls follow TCRdb's processing rather than the paper's. The sample table records 740,000 or so distinct CDR3 sequences; approximately 53% of these occur just once. 4.6% of the sample lies in the top ten.

Rearrangement joined TRBV29-1 to TRBJ2-7, with 9 middle bases fitting TRBD1. The sequenced sample was blood. The receptor was derived from a girl aged 5-17 years with multiple sclerosis. DNA sequence: TGCAGCGTTGTCTCGGGACAGGGAATATCCTACGAGCAGTACTTC. Protein translation: CSVVSGQGISYEQYF.